This is a list of T cell receptor beta chains from one sample in a study of OX40 agonist ivuxolimab in advanced cancers. Sequenced by immunoSEQ multiplex PCR; TCRdb stores in-frame clones only, minus some. The table has roughly 80,000 clones, nearly 95% seen once; the top ten hold over 5%. The sample consisted of CD4+ or CD8+ T cells sorted from blood, taken in a trial of the OX40 agonist ivuxolimab. All receptors come from an adult with an advanced solid tumor such as melanoma, head and neck, liver or kidney cancer. Each CDR3 is given with its conserved first and last residue. D genes are given only for firm matches. Only some rows state a clone size, as once, few, many or a class for expanded clones.

D | J | size | V | CDR3 | DNA
TRBD1 | TRBJ1-2 | . | TRBV4-1 | CASSQDRTGITYGYTF | TGCGCCAGCAGCCAAGATCGGACAGGGATTACCTATGGCTACACCTTC
TRBD1 | TRBJ2-7 | . | TRBV29-1 | CSVEWAGGGYEQYF | TGCAGCGTTGAATGGGCAGGGGGCGGGTACGAGCAGTACTTC
. | TRBJ2-7 | . | TRBV13 | CASSDVKDLSEQYF | TGTGCCAGCAGCGACGTTAAGGACCTGTCCGAGCAGTACTTC
. | TRBJ2-5 | . | TRBV7-2 | CASSAGSWTDIETQYF | TGTGCCAGCAGCGCTGGAAGTTGGACAGATATAGAGACCCAGTACTTC
TRBD1 | TRBJ1-2 | . | TRBV13 | CASSLGPQGGNYGYTF | TGTGCCAGCAGCTTAGGCCCCCAGGGGGGGAACTATGGCTACACCTTC
TRBD2 | TRBJ2-2 | once | TRBV7-6 | CASSLTGGRATGELFF | TGTGCCAGCAGCTTAACGGGCGGGAGGGCCACCGGGGAGCTGTTTTTT
. | TRBJ1-1 | . | TRBV15 | CATSSWSGANTEAFF | TGTGCCACCAGCAGTTGGTCAGGAGCCAACACTGAAGCTTTCTTT
TRBD2 | TRBJ2-3 | . | TRBV5-8 | CASSGLAGETLTDTQYF | TGTGCCAGCAGTGGACTAGCGGGAGAAACCCTCACAGATACGCAGTATTTT
. | TRBJ1-3 | . | TRBV4-1 | CASSQDLTGSGNTIYF | TGCGCCAGCAGCCAAGACTTGACAGGCTCTGGAAACACCATATATTTT
TRBD2 | TRBJ2-1 | . | TRBV29-1 | CSATSGPSYNEQFF | TGCAGCGCGACTAGCGGGCCCTCCTACAATGAGCAGTTCTTC
. | TRBJ2-1 | . | TRBV7-8 | CASRDSENNEQFF | TGTGCCAGCAGGGATAGCGAGAACAATGAGCAGTTCTTC
. | TRBJ1-1 | once | TRBV15 | CATSKGTTSMVRAFF | TGTGCCACCAGCAAAGGGACAACGAGTATGGTAAGAGCTTTCTTT
TRBD1 | TRBJ2-7 | . | TRBV28 | CASRPGQNYEQYF | TGTGCCAGCAGGCCGGGACAGAACTACGAGCAGTACTTC
. | TRBJ1-2 | . | TRBV6-1 | CASSDNPGEDYGYTF | TGTGCCAGCAGTGATAACCCCGGGGAGGATTATGGCTACACCTTC
. | TRBJ2-7 | . | TRBV18 | CASSPPDHSYEQYF | TGTGCCAGCTCACCACCGGACCACTCCTACGAGCAGTACTTC
. | TRBJ1-2 | . | TRBV5-8 | CASTPGLGGSISYTF | TGTGCCAGCACCCCCGGTTTGGGGGGGTCTATAAGCTACACCTTC
TRBD2 | TRBJ2-1 | . | TRBV2 | CASSEPGLAGNYNEQFF | TGTGCCAGCAGTGAGCCGGGACTAGCGGGGAACTACAATGAGCAGTTCTTC
. | TRBJ1-2 | . | TRBV27 | CATLNRGYGYTF | TGTGCCACCCTCAACCGGGGCTATGGCTACACCTTC
. | TRBJ1-4 | few | TRBV7-8 | CASSFSIKVGNEKLFF | TGTGCCAGCAGCTTTTCGATAAAGGTCGGAAATGAAAAACTGTTTTTT
. | TRBJ2-3 | . | TRBV11-3 | CASSRQSDTQYF | TGTGCCAGCAGCCGACAGTCCGATACGCAGTATTTT
. | TRBJ1-2 | . | TRBV19 | CASRTDYGYTF | TGTGCCAGCAGGACGGACTATGGCTACACCTTC
. | TRBJ1-6 | . | TRBV25-1 | CASNPGGGSPLHF | TGTGCCAGCAATCCCGGGGGGGGTTCACCCCTCCACTTT
. | TRBJ1-1 | . | TRBV27 | CASSSRGHTEAFF | TGTGCCAGCAGTTCGAGAGGCCACACTGAAGCTTTCTTT
. | TRBJ2-5 | . | TRBV11-2 | CASRRDWGTQETQYF | TGTGCCAGCCGCCGGGATTGGGGGACCCAAGAGACCCAGTACTTC
TRBD1 | TRBJ2-7 | . | TRBV19 | CASTPGQGPYEQYF | TGTGCCAGTACTCCGGGACAGGGCCCCTACGAGCAGTACTTC
. | TRBJ1-1 | . | TRBV19 | CASRGMNTEAFF | TGTGCCAGTAGAGGGATGAACACTGAAGCTTTCTTT
. | TRBJ1-5 | . | TRBV27 | CASSLSFAQPQHF | TGTGCCAGCAGTTTAAGTTTCGCTCAGCCCCAGCATTTT
. | TRBJ1-5 | . | TRBV27 | CASRPRGSNQPQHF | TGTGCCAGCCGACCTCGGGGATCGAATCAGCCCCAGCATTTT
TRBD1 | TRBJ1-1 | . | TRBV6-1 | CASSARQGLRTEAFF | TGTGCCAGCAGCGCTCGACAGGGGTTGAGGACTGAAGCTTTCTTT
. | TRBJ1-1 | . | TRBV29-1 | CSVYSPGMNTEAFF | TGCAGCGTTTACTCCCCAGGAATGAACACTGAAGCTTTCTTT
. | TRBJ2-3 | once | TRBV5-6 | CASSLGPGADTQYF | TGTGCCAGCAGCCTCGGACCGGGGGCAGATACGCAGTATTTT
. | TRBJ1-2 | . | TRBV19 | CASQRGGSNYGYTF | TGTGCCAGTCAACGGGGCGGCTCCAACTATGGCTACACCTTC
. | TRBJ1-5 | . | TRBV19 | CASSIDAGNQPQHF | TGTGCCAGTAGTATCGATGCCGGGAATCAGCCCCAGCATTTT
. | TRBJ2-7 | . | TRBV2 | CASSEGYEQYF | TGTGCCAGCAGTGAGGGCTACGAGCAGTACTTC
TRBD2 | TRBJ2-1 | . | TRBV5-1 | CASSLIGLAGGYNEQFF | TGCGCCAGCAGCTTGATAGGACTAGCGGGAGGGTACAATGAGCAGTTCTTC
. | TRBJ2-7 | few | TRBV4-3 | CASSSRLGGVYEQYF | TGCGCCAGCAGCTCCCGATTAGGGGGGGTCTACGAGCAGTACTTC
. | TRBJ2-7 | . | TRBV27 | CASSPSPRGAQYF | TGTGCCAGCAGTCCCTCGCCCCGGGGCGCGCAGTACTTC
. | TRBJ1-5 | . | TRBV19 | CASSQTVSSNQPQHF | TGTGCCAGTAGCCAGACAGTATCTAGCAATCAGCCCCAGCATTTT
TRBD2 | TRBJ2-1 | once | TRBV4-3 | CASSQDAGVEQFF | TGCGCCAGCAGCCAAGACGCGGGGGTTGAGCAGTTCTTC
. | TRBJ1-2 | . | TRBV27 | CASSLSPLYGYTF | TGTGCCAGCAGTTTATCCCCCCTTTATGGCTACACCTTC
. | TRBJ1-1 | . | TRBV18 | CASSPPFEGMNTEAFF | TGTGCCAGCTCACCACCGTTTGAGGGAATGAACACTGAAGCTTTCTTT
. | TRBJ2-2 | . | TRBV9 | CASSPGSLSGELFF | TGTGCCAGCAGCCCGGGTAGTCTCTCCGGGGAGCTGTTTTTT
. | TRBJ2-3 | . | TRBV27 | CASSLRREQGHADTQYF | TGTGCCAGCAGTTTACGGCGGGAACAGGGTCATGCAGATACGCAGTATTTT
TRBD2 | TRBJ2-1 | . | TRBV5-8 | CASRKQAGSSYNEQFF | TGTGCCAGCAGAAAGCAAGCGGGGAGCTCCTACAATGAGCAGTTCTTC
. | TRBJ1-1 | . | TRBV11-2 | CASSLRTTKNTEAFF | TGTGCCAGCAGCCTACGGACCACTAAGAACACTGAAGCTTTCTTT
TRBD1 | TRBJ1-4 | . | TRBV13 | CASSLGTGANEKLFF | TGTGCCAGCAGCTTAGGGACAGGGGCTAATGAAAAACTGTTTTTT
TRBD1 | TRBJ2-7 | once | TRBV11-1 | CASSLGPGQGAYEQYF | TGTGCCAGCAGCTTAGGACCGGGACAGGGGGCCTACGAGCAGTACTTC
TRBD2 | TRBJ2-1 | . | TRBV27 | CASNSGSQYNEQFF | TGTGCCAGTAATAGCGGGAGCCAATACAATGAGCAGTTCTTC
. | TRBJ2-2 | once | TRBV4-1 | CASSQVGQNTGELFF | TGCGCCAGCAGCCAAGTAGGACAGAACACCGGGGAGCTGTTTTTT
. | TRBJ2-7 | . | TRBV27 | CASSPQLTGNEQYF | TGTGCCAGCAGTCCGCAATTAACAGGGAACGAGCAGTACTTC
TRBD2 | TRBJ2-1 | . | TRBV6-5 | CASSLTSGSASEQFF | TGTGCCAGCAGTTTGACTAGCGGGAGTGCGTCCGAGCAGTTCTTC
. | TRBJ2-7 | . | TRBV7-3 | CASSFSYGYEQYF | TGTGCCAGCAGCTTTAGTTACGGCTACGAGCAGTACTTC